This paragraph covers one T cell receptor (beta chain) sequence. This CDR3 has 16 residues. Per germline, CDR1 PRHDT and CDR2 FYEKMQ (reference sequence). The V and J ends lost 2 bases and 2 bases respectively, with 15 bases between them. This sample was included in a study of T cells in Graves' hyperthyroidism and ophthalmopathy. Amplified TCR beta CDR3 regions came from RNA transcripts. Initially, a first-round RT-PCR of the TCR CDR3 employed the HTBI primer set. TCRdb analysed the multiplex PCR reads with MiXCR anew, one entry per CDR3 protein. Among roughly 530,000 distinct CDR3 sequences listed, 17% were seen once.

This TCR derives from a woman younger than 35 with Graves' ophthalmopathy. The rearrangement links TRBV13 to TRBJ1-2, with D possibly being TRBD1 (6 bases). The material sequenced was blood. CDR3 in amino acids: CASSLPQDSSNYGYTF. The CDR3 DNA follows: TGTGCCAGCAGCTTACCGCAGGACAGTTCAAACTATGGCTACACCTTC.